This T cell receptor beta chain was recorded in a study of Graves' ophthalmopathy and Graves' hyperthyroidism. The study enrolled ophthalmopathy donors with moderate-to-severe activity, CAS ≥3, NOSPECS ≥4 and duration under 3 months. Beta-chain TCR CDR3 regions were amplified from RNA transcripts. HTBI primers served in a first-round RT-PCR, which a second-round multiplex PCR followed. TCRdb re-analysed the multiplex PCR reads in MiXCR, keeping a single row per CDR3 protein. The table includes almost 750,000 distinct CDR3 sequences, roughly 40% detected once. At least ten counts were recorded for this clonotype. The sequence was collected from an adult man with Graves' ophthalmopathy. Sequences were obtained from peripheral blood.

As DNA, the CDR3 is TGCAGCGTTGGTCTCGCGGGGGGGCGTTACGAGCAGTACTTC. It specifies CSVGLAGGRYEQYF. J is TRBJ2-7 and V is TRBV29-1; 9 bases match TRBD2. The V gene end was trimmed by 4 bases and the J gene end by 4 bases; junction bases not matched to a gene: 8. The CDR3 has 14 amino acids. Per the germline V gene, CDR1 is SQVTM and CDR2 is ANQGSEA.